This is a list of T cell receptor beta chains from one sample in a study of human T cells and chemical hapten exposure. TCRdb ran MiXCR on the RACE reads and lists one entry per CDR3 protein. This sample has under 400,000 distinct CDR3 sequences; 5% to 6.5% occur once, and the top ten carry around 2.6%. Sample: whole blood, taken in connection with sensitization to the hapten diphenylcyclopropenone (DPC). The receptors were gathered from a woman between 45 and 65 years old with alopecia areata. Some clones in this sample may be carry-over from other donors' samples. CDR3s include the opening cysteine and the closing phenylalanine or tryptophan. Each record gives: V gene, CDR3 length, clone size, D gene, J gene, CDR3 DNA, CDR3 protein. D genes are given only for firm matches. Some rows have no size entry. The others give once, few or many, or a class for an expanded clone.

>TRBV20-1|13|many|TRBD1|TRBJ1-1
TGCAGTGCCAACAGGGGGCGTGGGACTGAAGCTTTCTTT
CSANRGRGTEAFF
>TRBV12-3/TRBV12-4|15|.|.|TRBJ1-1
TGTGCCAGCAGTTTTGGGGGGCGCGGGAGGACTGAAGCTTTCTTT
CASSFGGRGRTEAFF
>TRBV28|16|few|TRBD1|TRBJ1-5
TGTGCCAGCAGTTTATGGGGCCAGGGGGATAATCAGCCCCAGCATTTT
CASSLWGQGDNQPQHF
>TRBV4-1|16|many|.|TRBJ1-1
TGCGCCAGCAGCCAAGAGATGACAGCCTATAACACTGAAGCTTTCTTT
CASSQEMTAYNTEAFF
>TRBV18|15|.|.|TRBJ2-5
TGTGCCAGCTCACCACCGGCAGGGACATTAAGGACCCAGTACTTC
CASSPPAGTLRTQYF
>TRBV3-1|13|few|.|TRBJ2-5
TGTGCCAGCAGCAAAACCTGGCAAGAGACCCAGTACTTC
CASSKTWQETQYF
>TRBV20-1|12|many|.|TRBJ2-1
TGCAGTGCTAGGCCTCTCTACAATGAGCAGTTCTTC
CSARPLYNEQFF
>TRBV12-3/TRBV12-4|13|.|.|TRBJ1-2
TGTGCCAGCAGTCCGACGGATTTCTATGGCTACACCTTC
CASSPTDFYGYTF
>TRBV2|16|.|TRBD2|TRBJ2-1
TGTGCCAGCAGTCCTTTACTAGCGGGGGGGCACAATGAGCAGTTCTTC
CASSPLLAGGHNEQFF
>TRBV11-2|12|.|.|TRBJ1-1
TGTGCCAGCAGCAGGACAGAGAGTGAAGCTTTCTTT
CASSRTESEAFF
>TRBV6-1|17|.|.|TRBJ1-2
TGTGCCAGCAGTGAAGCGCTATGGACACCCCAAGACTATGGCTACACCTTC
CASSEALWTPQDYGYTF
>TRBV20-1|15|many|TRBD2|TRBJ2-1
TGCAGTGCCTGGGGTGGGACTAGTGGCTACAATGAGCAGTTCTTC
CSAWGGTSGYNEQFF
>TRBV23-1|16|many|.|TRBJ2-7
TGCGCCAGCAGCCCTAATAGGGGGTGTCCCAACTACGAGCAGTACTTC
CASSPNRGCPNYEQYF
>TRBV6-6|15|many|TRBD1|TRBJ2-1
TGTGCCAGCAGTTACTCAGGGACAGGGTACAATGAGCAGTTCTTC
CASSYSGTGYNEQFF
>TRBV7-9|13|many|.|TRBJ2-7
TGTGCCAGCAGCTTAGCGCAGGAGGGCGAGCAGTACTTC
CASSLAQEGEQYF
>TRBV21-1|18|many|.|TRBJ2-7
TGTGCCAGCAGCAAAGATCGGCCCGCCGAGGGCAACTGCTACGAGCAGTACTTC
CASSKDRPAEGNCYEQYF
>TRBV18|13|many|.|TRBJ2-7
TGTGCCACCGCCAGGGCAGGGGACCACGAGCAGTACTTC
CATARAGDHEQYF
>TRBV29-1|13|few|TRBD1|TRBJ1-1
TGCAGCGTCGAGGGACAGTTGAACACTGAAGCTTTCTTT
CSVEGQLNTEAFF
>TRBV29-1|13|many|.|TRBJ2-7
TGCAGCGTTGAGCAGGGCAGGGTCGAAGAGCAGTACTTC
CSVEQGRVEEQYF
>TRBV6-2/TRBV6-3|15|many|TRBD1|TRBJ1-2
TGTGCCAGCAGTCTGTTATCGGAGGGGGCGAGTGGCTACACCTTC
CASSLLSEGASGYTF
>TRBV11-3|13|.|TRBD2|TRBJ2-3
TGTGCCAGCAGCTTAGGGCTAGCGGGGGCGCAGTATTTT
CASSLGLAGAQYF
>TRBV3-1|14|few|TRBD1|TRBJ1-5
TGTGCCAGCAGCCACGACAGGGTGGGGCAGCCCCAGCATTTT
CASSHDRVGQPQHF
>TRBV4-3|14|many|.|TRBJ2-6
TGCGCCAGCAGCCAAGAAGGAGGGGCCAACGTCCTGACTTTC
CASSQEGGANVLTF
>TRBV13|11|many|.|TRBJ2-3
TGTGCCAGCAGCTTAAATGATACGCAGTATTTT
CASSLNDTQYF
>TRBV5-6|17|many|TRBD1|TRBJ2-6
TGTGCCAGCAGCTCGGGACAGCCCCACTCTGGGGCCAACGTCCTGACTTTC
CASSSGQPHSGANVLTF
>TRBV20-1|16|.|TRBD1|TRBJ1-5
TGCAGTGCTACAGCTCTGACAGGGGCTAGCAATCAGCCCCAGCATTTT
CSATALTGASNQPQHF
>TRBV21-1|16|many|.|TRBJ2-7
TGTGCCAGCAGCAACTACCGGGACAGGGATTCCTACGAGCAGTACTTC
CASSNYRDRDSYEQYF
>TRBV10-3|12|few|.|TRBJ2-5
TGTGCCGTATCAGGCGGCCAAGAGACCCAGTACTTC
CAVSGGQETQYF
>TRBV28|16|many|TRBD1|TRBJ2-7
TGTGCCAGCAGTGGAGTTGTAGAACAGGGGGCAGGGGAGCAGTACTTC
CASSGVVEQGAGEQYF
>TRBV5-1|15|.|.|TRBJ2-3
TGCGCCAGCAGCTTGGGGGGTTACAACACAGATACGCAGTATTTT
CASSLGGYNTDTQYF
>TRBV12-3/TRBV12-4|12|many|.|TRBJ2-7
TGTGCCAGCAGTTTCCGGGGAGACGAGCAGTACTTC
CASSFRGDEQYF
>TRBV28|13|few|TRBD1|TRBJ2-2
TGTGCCTGCCTGGGACAGGCGAACGGGGAGCTGTTTTTT
CACLGQANGELFF
>TRBV7-8|13|many|.|TRBJ2-7
TGTGCCAGCAGCTTAGCTCCCCAGTACGAGCAGTACTTC
CASSLAPQYEQYF
>TRBV7-9|14|many|TRBD2|TRBJ2-7
TGTGCCAGCAGCTTTAGCGGGGGACCCTACGAGCAGTACTTC
CASSFSGGPYEQYF
>TRBV5-1|13|.|.|TRBJ1-4
TGCGCCAGCAGCTTGGGGAAGGGTGAAAAACTGTTTTTT
CASSLGKGEKLFF
>TRBV5-1|15|few|TRBD1|TRBJ1-1
TGCGCCAGCAGCCCCTTAACAGGGGTTGGCACTGAAGCTTTCTTT
CASSPLTGVGTEAFF
>TRBV12-3/TRBV12-4|13|.|TRBD1|TRBJ2-2
TGTGCCAGCAGTGACAGGGGTTCCGGGGAGCTGTTTTTT
CASSDRGSGELFF